Each of the 4 T cell receptor beta chains below was sequenced from the same sample in a study of blood T cell repertoires in COVID-19. TCRdb keeps only in-frame clones here, not all; method: immunoSEQ multiplex PCR. The sample lists roughly 400,000 clones, about 87% occurring once. Sequencing used peripheral blood. The receptors were sampled from a woman in her fifties or sixties with COVID-19, enrolled during active disease.

This chain links TRBV7-3 with TRBJ2-1; TRBD2 matches 11 bases. The germline V gene has CDR1 SGHTA and CDR2 FQGTGA. V was clipped by 5 bases and J by 5 bases; unmatched bases: 14. The CDR3 consists of 18 residues. CDR3 residues: CASSKDPPGLADHNEQFF. The CDR3 DNA reads TGTGCCAGCAGCAAAGATCCTCCGGGACTAGCGGATCACAATGAGCAGTTCTTC.

The chain links TRBV6-5 to TRBJ1-2, with D perhaps matching TRBD1 (6 bases). This CDR3 region has 15 residues. CDR1 and CDR2 (germline): MNHEY, SVGAGI. Trimming pared 4 bases from V and 4 bases from J, leaving 16 bases between. The CDR3 DNA is TGTGCCAGCAGTTCACATATGGGGGCCCCCTATGGCTACACCTTC. Residues: CASSSHMGAPYGYTF.

V usage is TRBV30 and J usage is TRBJ1-6; no clear D gene. Deletions cut 1 base from V and 14 bases from J, with 9 bases between. The V gene's germline CDR1 is GTSNPN and CDR2 SVGIG (reference sequence). The CDR3 is made up of 11 amino acids. As DNA, the CDR3 is TGTGCCTGGAGTGCTTCAGAAGCCCTCCACTTT. Translating it yields CAWSASEALHF.

In its sample, this clone was seen a few times. The CDR3 DNA reads as TGTGCCAGTAGTATTCTGGGAGCTAATGAAAAACTGTTTTTT. Protein: CASSILGANEKLFF. The rearrangement links TRBV19 to TRBJ1-4, with unresolved D. The ends were cut back, 3 bases at V and 3 bases at J, with 8 bases in the middle. The germline gives CDR1 LNHDA, CDR2 SQIVND (reference sequence). The CDR3 has 14 amino acids.